Presented here are 14 T cell receptor beta chains from one specimen sequenced in a study of cytomegalovirus exposure and HLA in healthy donors (dated by TCRdb to the late 2010s). To prepare the library, the immunoSEQ multiplex PCR assay was applied. For the multiplex PCR, a mixture combining 60 forward primers for TCR Vbeta segments and 13 reverse primers for TCR Jbeta segments was used. TCRdb took over this immuneACCESS table, retaining in-frame rearrangements with V and J assigned. Such tables are incomplete; in checked studies, under half of the missing clones stem from an unresolved V gene, and the remainder is unexplained. The sample table holds 150,000 to 200,000 clones, of which 80% to 85% were seen once. The top ten clones comprise 1.6% of the sample. Specimen: PBMCs. The origin of the receptors is a man aged 45-65 years in good health and CMV-seronegative.

The rearrangement uses TRBV5-1 and TRBJ1-2; D unresolved. CDR1 is SGHRS and CDR2 is YFSETQ in the germline V gene. Between the trimmed V and J ends, which lost 0 bases and 4 bases, there was a span of 10 bases. This CDR3 has 14 amino acids. This CDR3 is CASSLDGEPYGYTF. Written as DNA, the CDR3 is TGCGCCAGCAGCTTGGATGGGGAGCCCTATGGCTACACCTTC.

The chain links TRBV7-2 to TRBJ2-1; 12 bases are shared with TRBD2. CDR1 is SGHTA and CDR2 is FQGNSA in the germline V gene. V shed 3 bases and J 3 bases; nucleotides not matched to a gene: 6. The CDR3 contains 17 residues. CDR3 nucleotide sequence: TGTGCCAGCAGCTTCCACGGGACTAGCGGGCGCTACAATGAGCAGTTCTTC. The encoded protein is CASSFHGTSGRYNEQFF.

The CDR3 nucleotides read TGTGCCAGCATGGTGACTCGGACAGCAACTAATGAAAAACTGTTTTTT. Translating it yields CASMVTRTATNEKLFF. This chain joins TRBV2 and TRBJ1-4; perhaps TRBD1 as D (6 bases). CDR3 size: 16 residues. Trimming took off 7 bases at V and 0 bases at J, with 15 bases between the two ends. The V gene's germline CDR1 is SNHLY and CDR2 FYNNEI.

The chain combines TRBV5-1 with TRBJ1-2; maybe TRBD1 (6 bases). V lost 3 bases and J 7 bases, leaving 16 bases between the germline ends. This CDR3 spans 14 amino acids. CDR1 SGHRS and CDR2 YFSETQ come from the germline V gene. CDR3 region: CASSSGQSKGGYTF. CDR3 DNA sequence: TGCGCCAGCAGCTCAGGACAGTCGAAGGGTGGCTACACCTTC.

This chain uses TRBV9 with TRBJ1-2; perhaps TRBD1 as D (6 bases). The germline V gene encodes CDR1 SGDLS and CDR2 YYNGEE. V lost 2 bases and J 4 bases, leaving 9 bases between the germline ends. This CDR3 is built from 13 residues. CDR3 amino acids: CASSVGGAYGYTF. CDR3 DNA: TGTGCCAGCAGCGTCGGGGGGGCCTATGGCTACACCTTC.

This CDR3 is CASSPGVSPGANVLTF. Written as DNA, the CDR3 is TGTGCCAGCAGCCCGGGTGTCAGTCCTGGGGCCAACGTCCTGACTTTC. V is TRBV11-2 and J is TRBJ2-6; D gene uncertain. Germline CDR1 is SGHAT and CDR2 is FQNNGV. The CDR3 has 16 residues. V was shortened by 5 bases and J by 2 bases, with 13 bases between the two germline ends. The full variable domain, completed using reference TRBV11-2 and TRBJ2-6, is EAGVAQSPRYKIIEKRQSVAFWCNPISGHATLYWYQQILGQGPKLLIQFQNNGVVDDSQLPKDRFSAERLKGVDSTLKIQPAKLEDSAVYLCASSPGVSPGANVLTFGAGSRLTVL.

The chain combines TRBV5-4 with TRBJ1-5; a weak D match, TRBD1 (6 bases). The CDR3 is made up of 14 amino acids. Trimming cost V 2 bases and J 3 bases, with 9 bases left between them. The germline V gene has CDR1 SGHNT and CDR2 YYREEE (reference sequence). Written as DNA, the CDR3 is TGTGCCAGCAGCTTACAGGGTTACAATCAGCCCCAGCATTTT. It encodes CASSLQGYNQPQHF.

This rearrangement joins TRBV19 to TRBJ2-2, with 10 bases identical to TRBD2. V was pared by 4 bases and J by 1 base, with 3 bases of the junction left unmatched. The CDR3 totals 16 residues. Germline V gene data show CDR1 as LNHDA and CDR2 as SQIVND (reference sequence). The CDR3 reads CASSKLAGVNTGELFF. CDR3 DNA: TGTGCCAGTAGTAAGCTAGCGGGAGTGAACACCGGGGAGCTGTTTTTT.

This clone showed up just once. This CDR3 is CASSYSRDRSNTQYF. The CDR3 DNA reads as TGTGCCAGCAGTTACTCCAGGGACAGGTCAAATACGCAGTATTTT. The genes are TRBV6-5 and TRBJ2-3; TRBD1 aligns across 8 bases. The germline CDR1 and CDR2 sequences are MNHEY and SVGAGI. The J segment lost 7 bases and the V segment lost 0 bases, leaving 6 bases of the junction unmatched. This CDR3 spans 15 amino acids.

The chain joins TRBV29-1 to TRBJ2-1; TRBD1 might be the D (6 bases). The CDR3 runs 13 residues. CDR1 and CDR2 (germline): SQVTM, ANQGSEA. V was pared by 6 bases and J by 7 bases, with 16 bases between. The DNA of the CDR3 is TGCAGCGTGACCCCGGGACAAATTAATGAGCAGTTCTTC. It translates to CSVTPGQINEQFF.

In the case of this clone: Its ends do not fully match the called genes, so a read error is possible. This chain connects TRBV29-1 to TRBJ2-5; 11 bases map to TRBD2. The CDR3 runs to 13 residues. Germline CDR1 SQVTM, CDR2 ANQGSEA. CDR3 region: CSVQFGSGRASDF. CDR3 coding DNA: TGCAGCGTTCAATTTGGTAGCGGGAGGGCATCCGACTTC.

The chain recombines TRBV13 with TRBJ1-4; tentatively, D is TRBD1 (5 bases). The V gene lost 4 bases and the J gene lost 3 bases, with 12 bases spanning the gap. The CDR3 extends over 15 amino acids. Per the germline V gene, CDR1 is PRHDT and CDR2 is FYEKMQ (reference sequence). In DNA, the CDR3 is TGTGCCAGCAGCTCCACAGGTTTTTCTAATGAAAAACTGTTTTTT. Translation: CASSSTGFSNEKLFF.

V gene TRBV13 combines with J gene TRBJ2-1, with 9 bases lining up with TRBD1. V was pared by 5 bases and J by 9 bases, with 8 bases of the junction left unmatched. The CDR3 sequence is 14 residues long. In germline, CDR1 is PRHDT, CDR2 FYEKMQ (reference sequence). The CDR3 region has the DNA TGTGCCAGCAGCCACCGGGACAGGGCGTCTGAGCAGTTCTTC. Translation gives CASSHRDRASEQFF.

The chain uses TRBV25-1 and TRBJ2-2; the D gene is possibly TRBD1 (5 bases). This CDR3 has 14 amino acids. Germline loops: CDR1 MGHDK, CDR2 SYGVNS. V dropped 2 bases and J dropped 3 bases, with 7 bases sitting between them. CDR3 region: CASSETGYTGELFF. The CDR3 DNA is TGTGCCAGCAGTGAAACAGGCTACACCGGGGAGCTGTTTTTT. Filled out from reference TRBV25-1 and TRBJ2-2, the complete variable domain reads EADIYQTPRYLVIGTGKKITLECSQTMGHDKMYWYQQDPGMELHLIHYSYGVNSTEKGDLSSESTVSRIRTEHFPLTLESARPSHTSQYLCASSETGYTGELFFGEGSRLTVL.